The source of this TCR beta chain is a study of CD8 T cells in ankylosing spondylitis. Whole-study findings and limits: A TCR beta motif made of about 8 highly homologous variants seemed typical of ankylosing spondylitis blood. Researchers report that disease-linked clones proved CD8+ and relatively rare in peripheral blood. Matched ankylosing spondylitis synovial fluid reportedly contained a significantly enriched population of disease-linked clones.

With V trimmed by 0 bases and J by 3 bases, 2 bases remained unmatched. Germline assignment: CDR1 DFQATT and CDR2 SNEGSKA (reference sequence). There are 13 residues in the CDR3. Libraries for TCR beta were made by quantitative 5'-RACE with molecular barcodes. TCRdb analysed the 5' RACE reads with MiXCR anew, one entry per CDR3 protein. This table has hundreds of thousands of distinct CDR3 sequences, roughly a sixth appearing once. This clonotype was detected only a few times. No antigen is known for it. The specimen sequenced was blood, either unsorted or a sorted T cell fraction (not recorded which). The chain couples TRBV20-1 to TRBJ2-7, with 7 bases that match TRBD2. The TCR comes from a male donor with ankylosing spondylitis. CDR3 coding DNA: TGCAGTGCTAGAGAAGGACTAGACTACGAGCAGTACTTC. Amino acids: CSAREGLDYEQYF.